A selection of T cell receptor beta chains follows, all from one sample in a study of cytomegalovirus exposure and HLA in healthy donors. Clones were sequenced by immunoSEQ multiplex PCR, and TCRdb holds only the in-frame ones, with some missing. This table holds 120,000 to 150,000 clones, around 79% found once. Input material: PBMCs. The receptor set was obtained from a woman aged 40-49 years in good health and CMV-seropositive. The CDR3 runs from the conserved cysteine through the conserved F or W. The order of the fields is J gene, clone size, D gene, V gene, CDR3 DNA, CDR3 protein. The D gene is left open where the match is weak. The listing skips clone size in some rows; elsewhere it reads once, few, many or a size class.

TRBJ2-7,.,.,TRBV7-2,TGTGCCAGCAGCTTAGATAGCTTTCAGACGGCCGAGCAGTACTTC,CASSLDSFQTAEQYF
TRBJ2-3,.,.,TRBV2,TGTGCCAGCCAGAGTCCAGGCACAGATACGCGGTATTTT,CASQSPGTDTRYF
TRBJ2-7,.,.,TRBV18,TGTGCCAGCTCACCACCCATGGGAACAGGGCCTATCTACGAGCAGTACTTC,CASSPPMGTGPIYEQYF
TRBJ2-7,.,TRBD1,TRBV15,TGTGCCACCAGCCACAGGGGCTACGAGCAGTACTTC,CATSHRGYEQYF
TRBJ1-2,.,.,TRBV5-1,TGCGCCAGCAGCTTGGCTACAGGTCTTTGGGGCTACACCTTC,CASSLATGLWGYTF
TRBJ1-2,.,.,TRBV30,TGTGCCTGGAGTGTAAAGCCCAACTATGGCTACACCTTC,CAWSVKPNYGYTF
TRBJ1-4,.,TRBD1,TRBV6-1,TGTGCCAGCCTGACAGGGGACGCAACTAATGAAAAACTGTTTTTT,CASLTGDATNEKLFF
TRBJ1-6,.,TRBD1,TRBV9,TGTGCCAGCAGTCGGGCCGGGACAGATAATTCACCCCTCCACTTT,CASSRAGTDNSPLHF
TRBJ2-5,.,TRBD1,TRBV4-1,TGCGCCAGCAGCCAAGGCGGACAGGGGGGGTACCAAGAGACCCAGTACTTC,CASSQGGQGGYQETQYF
TRBJ1-6,.,TRBD1,TRBV10-1,TGCGCCAGCAGCGGACAGGCCAATTCACCCCTCCACTTT,CASSGQANSPLHF
TRBJ1-1,.,.,TRBV4-2,TGTGCCAGCAGCCAAGTCATGGTTTACGGAGAGCCGAACACTGAAGCTTTCTTT,CASSQVMVYGEPNTEAFF
TRBJ1-6,once,TRBD1,TRBV6-1,TGTGCCAGCTCAAGGACAGGGAGAAATTCACCCCTCCACTTT,CASSRTGRNSPLHF
TRBJ2-5,.,TRBD1,TRBV5-1,TGCGCCAGCAGCTCAGACAGGGGAATTGGGGAGACCCAGTACTTC,CASSSDRGIGETQYF
TRBJ1-1,.,.,TRBV9,TGTGCCAGCAGCGTAGGGGCAGGGGAAGGGACTGAAGCTTTCTTT,CASSVGAGEGTEAFF
TRBJ2-3,.,TRBD1,TRBV5-1,TGCGCCAGCAGAACCTCGGGACAGGGCACAGATACGCAGTATTTT,CASRTSGQGTDTQYF
TRBJ1-2,.,.,TRBV30,TGTGCCTGGAGTGTCCAGGGTCCTCATGGCTACACCTTC,CAWSVQGPHGYTF
TRBJ2-3,few,TRBD1,TRBV19,TGTGCCAGTAGGGGACGAGGACAGGGGAGCACAGATACGCAGTATTTT,CASRGRGQGSTDTQYF
TRBJ1-3,.,TRBD1,TRBV5-6,TGTGCCAGCGGACAGGGAGCCTCCTCTGGAAACACCATATATTTT,CASGQGASSGNTIYF
TRBJ1-3,.,.,TRBV9,TGTGCCAGCAGCGTAGCCCCCGCGGAAGTCTCTGGAAACACCATATATTTT,CASSVAPAEVSGNTIYF
TRBJ2-7,.,TRBD2,TRBV7-2,TGTGCCAGCAGCCCACGACTGACAGCGGGGGGCGGCGAGCAGTACTTC,CASSPRLTAGGGEQYF
TRBJ2-7,.,.,TRBV2,TGTGCCAGCACAGGGATCGGCTGCGAGCAGTACTTC,CASTGIGCEQYF
TRBJ2-5,.,TRBD1,TRBV10-1,TGCGCCAGCAGCGAAGGGACAGGACAAAGGAGGGAGACCCAGTACTTC,CASSEGTGQRRETQYF
TRBJ1-1,.,TRBD1,TRBV28,TGTGCCAGCAGTTCAACGGGACAGTTGAACACTGAAGCTTTCTTT,CASSSTGQLNTEAFF
TRBJ1-2,.,TRBD1,TRBV2,TGTGCCAGCAGTGAAGGGACAGGGGAATATTACACCTTC,CASSEGTGEYYTF
TRBJ1-5,.,.,TRBV28,TGTGCCAGCAGTCAAATCAGGGATCAGCCCCAGCATTTT,CASSQIRDQPQHF
TRBJ2-1,once,TRBD2,TRBV5-4,TGTGCCAGCAGCCGGGCTTTAGCGGGGGTTATCTCCTACAATGAGCAGTTCTTC,CASSRALAGVISYNEQFF
TRBJ2-7,.,TRBD2,TRBV2,TGTGCCAGCAGTGAAGAGGGAGGGTATGGATACGAGCAGTACTTC,CASSEEGGYGYEQYF
TRBJ1-1,.,TRBD1,TRBV19,TGTGCCAGTAGCTACAGGGGGAACACTGAAGCTTTCTTT,CASSYRGNTEAFF
TRBJ1-1,.,.,TRBV6-1,TGTGCCGCCATTGAGGGGAACACTGAAGCTTTCTTT,CAAIEGNTEAFF
TRBJ1-2,.,TRBD1,TRBV7-2,TGTGCCAGCAGCCCCACCTCAGGGGGCGGTTACTATGGCTACACCTTC,CASSPTSGGGYYGYTF
TRBJ2-3,.,TRBD2,TRBV28,TGTGCCAGCAGTCCAGTTCGGGGGGTAGATACGCAGTATTTT,CASSPVRGVDTQYF
TRBJ1-2,once,.,TRBV28,TGTGCCAGCAATGGGGGCCGAGACTATGGCTACACCTTC,CASNGGRDYGYTF
TRBJ1-2,.,.,TRBV5-1,TGCGCCAGCAGCTTGGGCTACGGGTTTCCTGGCTACACCTTC,CASSLGYGFPGYTF
TRBJ1-4,.,.,TRBV2,TGTGCCAGCGGCGCCCCCCCGGGGTATTCTAATGAAAAACTGTTTTTT,CASGAPPGYSNEKLFF
TRBJ2-3,.,.,TRBV6-1,TGTGCCAGCAGTCTCGGACAACGGACGCAGTATTTT,CASSLGQRTQYF
TRBJ1-2,.,.,TRBV28,TGTGCCAGCAGTTCTCACCAGGGAAACTATGGCTACACCTTC,CASSSHQGNYGYTF
TRBJ1-1,.,.,TRBV19,TGTGCCAGTAGTCCTGACAGGTGGAACACTGAAGCTTTCTTT,CASSPDRWNTEAFF
TRBJ1-2,.,TRBD1,TRBV7-9,TGTGCCAGCAGCGGACAGGGTTCCTATGGCTACACCTTC,CASSGQGSYGYTF
TRBJ2-2,.,.,TRBV18,TGTGCCAGCTCACCACAGGGGGCCGGGGAGCTGTTTTTT,CASSPQGAGELFF
TRBJ1-2,.,.,TRBV6-1,TGTGCCAGCAGCCTAGGGGGGGATCGTCTCGGCGGCTACACCTTC,CASSLGGDRLGGYTF
TRBJ2-2,.,.,TRBV11-2,TGTGCCAGCAGCTTAGTCCCCAGCGCCGGGGAGCTGTTTTTT,CASSLVPSAGELFF
TRBJ1-6,.,TRBD1,TRBV10-1,TGCGCCAGCAGTTCGGGACAGGCTAATTCACCCCTCCACTTT,CASSSGQANSPLHF
TRBJ2-5,.,.,TRBV28,TGTGCCAGCAGACGACAGGACAGAGGGGAGACCCAGTACTTC,CASRRQDRGETQYF